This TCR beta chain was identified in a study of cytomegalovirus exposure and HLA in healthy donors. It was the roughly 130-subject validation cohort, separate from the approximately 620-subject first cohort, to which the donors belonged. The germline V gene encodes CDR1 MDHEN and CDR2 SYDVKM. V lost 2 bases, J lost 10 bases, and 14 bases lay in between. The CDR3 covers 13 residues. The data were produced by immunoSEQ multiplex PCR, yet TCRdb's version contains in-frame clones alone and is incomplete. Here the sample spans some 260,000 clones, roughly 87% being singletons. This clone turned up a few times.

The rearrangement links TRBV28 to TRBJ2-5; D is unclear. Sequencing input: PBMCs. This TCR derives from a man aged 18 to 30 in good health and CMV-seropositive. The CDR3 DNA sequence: TGTGCCAGCAGTTTACCGGACGGACCCTACCAGTACTTC. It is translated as CASSLPDGPYQYF.